The source of this T cell receptor beta chain is a study of sequential checkpoint blockade in melanoma. Study at large: Each arm's sequence ended with maintenance nivolumab.

The treatment: randomized to nivolumab then ipilimumab (arm A) or the reverse (arm B). No patient had prior DNA-damaging chemotherapy. PBMC sorting kept live CD3+CD8+ cells without CD19 or CD56. Profiled with immunoSEQ multiplex PCR; TCRdb holds only in-frame clones, not every one. The table records under 20,000 clones, 72% of them present only once. Germline V gene sequence: CDR1 MNHEY, CDR2 SMNVEV (reference sequence). With 5 bases removed from V and 4 bases from J, the gap between germline ends came to 13 bases. The CDR3 is made up of 14 amino acids. The V call is TRBV27, the J call TRBJ2-3; a possible D gene is TRBD2 (5 bases). The sequence derives from a human donor with melanoma. The sequenced sample was CD8+ T cells sorted from blood (inferred from file names), obtained from a patient given nivolumab and ipilimumab in sequence. The CDR3 here is CASSPTSIADTQYF. CDR3 coding DNA: TGTGCCAGCAGTCCCACTAGTATCGCAGATACGCAGTATTTT.